This T cell receptor beta chain comes out of a study of identical twins. Study-level results: Fewer insertions marked abundant cord blood beta clonotypes; young adult naive trended weakly, memory not at all. For monozygotic twins, models underestimated out-of-frame TCR alpha sharing.

A universal primer site was created by template switching, with the cDNA bearing unique molecular identifiers. One entry per CDR3 protein results from TCRdb running MiXCR on the 5' RACE reads. The sample lists roughly 720,000 distinct CDR3 sequences; roughly 18% were seen once. This clonotype has a handful of counts. Antigen: not known. There are 15 residues in the CDR3. From germline, CDR1 is SGHAT and CDR2 FQNNGV. V was trimmed by 5 bases and J by 2 bases, leaving 16 bases between them. This sample was shared with a second study, whose subject was T cells expressing NK-cell markers. That work states: Repertoires of TCR beta were obtained from T cells sorted as CD3+CD56+NKG2C+, CD3+CD56+NKG2C- and CD3+CD56-NKG2C+.

The chain is built from TRBV11-2 and TRBJ2-7; TRBD2 is a possible D gene (6 bases). The clonotype was recovered from a woman aged 18-35 years in good health. Material for sequencing was PBMCs. Written as DNA, the CDR3 is TGTGCCAGCAGCGAAGGGACTGGAGGGGCCTACGAGCAGTACTTC. Protein product: CASSEGTGGAYEQYF.